This passage covers 27 T cell receptor beta chains from one sample sequenced in a study of regulatory and conventional T cells in RAG deficiency. Blood CD4+ CD25-low CD127-high conventional T cells supplied the genomic DNA template. Sequencing used immunoSEQ multiplex PCR; TCRdb keeps in-frame clones, though not all of them. This table holds fewer than 40,000 clones, approximately 96% found once. These data also featured in a second study, about regulatory T cells. As that report states: The primer mix had 52 TRBV and 13 TRBJ primers.

The specimen was CD25- CD4+ T cells sorted from blood. All receptors derive from a human donor in good health.

The chain employs TRBV4-2 and TRBJ2-7; possibly TRBD1 for D (5 bases). The CDR3 is 14 amino acids. V was shortened by 3 bases and J by 6 bases, with 15 bases between the two germline ends. Germline CDR1 is LGHNA and CDR2 is YNFKEQ. The CDR3 loop reads CASSQTDRGAEQYF. In nucleotides, the CDR3 is TGTGCCAGCAGCCAGACCGACAGAGGCGCCGAGCAGTACTTC.

The chain is built from TRBV11-2 and TRBJ1-5; the match to TRBD1 covers 7 bases. The CDR3 runs 13 residues. With 5 bases clipped from V and 5 bases from J, the junction kept 3 bases outside the gene matches. In germline, CDR1 is SGHAT, CDR2 FQNNGV. The CDR3 bases are TGTGCCAGCAGCCCCGACAGGGATCAGCCCCAGCATTTT. Translated: CASSPDRDQPQHF.

The V gene is TRBV6-4, the J gene TRBJ1-2; possibly TRBD1 for D (5 bases). This CDR3 has 13 residues. V was pared by 4 bases and J by 2 bases, with 8 bases between. Germline assignment: CDR1 MRHNA and CDR2 SNTAGT. The CDR3 DNA sequence: TGTGCCAGCAGTGGGGGGGGGAACTATGGCTACACCTTC. Protein sequence: CASSGGGNYGYTF.

The chain links TRBV18 to TRBJ1-4; the match to TRBD1 covers 7 bases. CDR3 length equals 15 residues. V trimming: 3 bases; J trimming: 0 bases; junction bases outside the gene matches: 1. The V gene's germline CDR1 is KGHSH and CDR2 LQKENI. CDR3 region: CASSPQGATNEKLFF. The CDR3 DNA sequence: TGTGCCAGCTCACCCCAGGGGGCAACTAATGAAAAACTGTTTTTT.

This chain joins TRBV29-1 and TRBJ2-1; TRBD1 aligns across 8 bases. The CDR3 consists of 14 residues. Looked up from germline, CDR1 is SQVTM and CDR2 is ANQGSEA. The J segment lost 7 bases and the V segment lost 8 bases, leaving 13 bases of the junction unmatched. The DNA of the CDR3 is TGCAGCTTCGCCCTAGACACAGGGGGGAATGAGCAGTTCTTC. Its translation is CSFALDTGGNEQFF.

This chain uses TRBV6-1 with TRBJ1-5; 8 bases are shared with TRBD1. V shed 2 bases and J 6 bases; nucleotides not matched to a gene: 6. Per the germline V gene, CDR1 is MNHNS and CDR2 is SASEGT. CDR3 size: 15 residues. CDR3 region: CASSERDRIAQPQHF. The CDR3 DNA is TGTGCCAGCAGTGAAAGGGACAGGATCGCTCAGCCCCAGCATTTT.

This chain uses TRBV4-3 with TRBJ2-3; 8 bases fit TRBD2. The CDR3 covers 16 residues. Germline trimming cut 4 bases from V and 4 bases from J; bases unmatched to any gene: 10. CDR1 LGHNA and CDR2 YSLEER come from the germline V gene. The CDR3 coding sequence is TGCGCCAGCAGCCTAGAAATTAGCGGGACCGCAGATACGCAGTATTTT. It specifies CASSLEISGTADTQYF.

This chain joins TRBV7-2 and TRBJ2-3; 10 bases line up with TRBD2. V shed 0 bases, J shed 7 bases, and the junction held 1 base outside the gene matches. CDR1 SGHTA and CDR2 FQGNSA come from the germline V gene. CDR3 length equals 14 residues. CDR3 sequence: CASSLALAGNTQYF. The CDR3 DNA sequence: TGTGCCAGCAGCTTAGCACTAGCGGGAAATACGCAGTATTTT. The full variable domain, rest sourced from reference TRBV7-2 and TRBJ2-3, is GAGVSQSPSNKVTEKGKDVELRCDPISGHTALYWYRQSLGQGLEFLIYFQGNSAPDKSGLPSDRFSAERTGGSVSTLTIQRTQQEDSAVYLCASSLALAGNTQYFGPGTRLTVL.

This sequence joins TRBV6-5 and TRBJ1-2; D remains unclear. The germline gives CDR1 MNHEY, CDR2 SVGAGI. The V and J ends lost 5 bases and 9 bases respectively, with 16 bases between them. The CDR3 contains 13 residues. The CDR3 bases are TGTGCCAGCAGTGTCAACGAAGCCGGGAGCTACACCTTC. Amino acid sequence: CASSVNEAGSYTF.

The chain combines TRBV6-6 with TRBJ1-4, with 10 bases lining up with TRBD1. The germline CDR1 and CDR2 sequences are MNHNY and SVGAGI (reference sequence). This CDR3 comprises 15 residues. V lost 5 bases to trimming and J lost 7 bases; unmatched junction nucleotides: 7. The CDR3 spells CASSPPTGGGEKLFF. In DNA, the CDR3 is TGTGCCAGCAGTCCCCCGACAGGGGGCGGTGAAAAACTGTTTTTT.

This sequence joins TRBV21-1 and TRBJ2-1; whether TRBD1, the table's D call, matches the DNA was not checked. TRBV21-1 is designated a pseudogene. There are 18 residues in the CDR3. CDR3 region: CASSKNPQPAGIDNEQFF. The CDR3 DNA reads TGTGCCAGCAGCAAAAACCCTCAGCCGGCAGGCATAGACAATGAGCAGTTCTTC.

The chain uses TRBV9 and TRBJ1-5, with D maybe TRBD1 (5 bases). Germline lookup yields CDR1 SGDLS and CDR2 YYNGEE. V was shortened by 4 bases and J by 7 bases, with 18 bases between the two germline ends. The CDR3 runs to 15 residues. In DNA, the CDR3 is TGTGCCAGCAGCTCCCGGGGGAGTCGGGACCAGCCCCAGCATTTT. Encoded protein: CASSSRGSRDQPQHF.

The J gene is TRBJ1-2, the V gene TRBV19; D perhaps matches TRBD1 (5 bases). CDR1 is LNHDA and CDR2 is SQIVND in the germline V gene (reference sequence). The CDR3 is 14 residues long. The V gene lost 6 bases and the J gene lost 8 bases, with 19 bases spanning the gap. DNA of the CDR3: TGTGCCAGTAGGGAGGGAGGGGCGGTTGGAGGCTACACCTTC. Its protein product is CASREGGAVGGYTF.

The chain has TRBV11-3 and TRBJ2-5; D is possibly TRBD1 (6 bases). The germline gives CDR1 SGHNT, CDR2 YENEEA. This CDR3 region has 15 residues. V was trimmed by 1 base and J by 1 base, leaving 10 bases between them. The CDR3 nucleotides read TGTGCCAGCAGCTTAGTACCAGGGGCCCAAGAGACCCAGTACTTC. This translates into CASSLVPGAQETQYF. The complete variable domain, with remaining parts taken from reference TRBV11-3 and TRBJ2-5, reads EAGVVQSPRYKIIEKKQPVAFWCNPISGHNTLYWYLQNLGQGPELLIRYENEEAVDDSQLPKDRFSAERLKGVDSTLKIQPAELGDSAVYLCASSLVPGAQETQYFGPGTRLLVL.

This clone is a singleton in its sample. The genes are TRBV30 and TRBJ2-3; D is perhaps TRBD1 (5 bases). Deletions cut 4 bases from V and 5 bases from J, with 16 bases between. Germline values: CDR1 GTSNPN, CDR2 SVGIG (reference sequence). This CDR3 has 14 residues. The CDR3 loop is CAWNGAGVGDTQYF. CDR3 in DNA: TGTGCCTGGAATGGGGCTGGGGTAGGAGATACGCAGTATTTT.

This clone was observed once. The V and J genes are TRBV5-1 and TRBJ1-2, with 9 bases matching TRBD1. Trimming at V came to 4 bases and at J to 8 bases, leaving 3 bases not matched to a gene. Germline V gives CDR1 SGHRS, CDR2 YFSETQ. The CDR3 has 12 amino acids. The CDR3 DNA reads as TGCGCCAGCAGCCGGACAGGGGACGGCTACACCTTC. This sequence encodes CASSRTGDGYTF.

The V call is TRBV4-2, the J call TRBJ2-2; 10 bases line up with TRBD2. The CDR3 runs to 16 residues. Unmatched junction bases numbered 6, after V lost 1 base and J lost 7 bases. Per germline, CDR1 LGHNA and CDR2 YNFKEQ. This CDR3 reads CASSQVGTSVDGELFF. DNA of the CDR3: TGTGCCAGCAGCCAAGTCGGGACTAGCGTGGACGGGGAGCTGTTTTTT.

Concerning this clone: A junction boundary mismatches the germline segment, possibly from a read error. This CDR3 is also generated by other DNA sequences in the sample. The V and J genes are TRBV30 and TRBJ1-6; 7 positions agree with TRBD1. Looked up from germline, CDR1 is GTSNPN and CDR2 is SVGIG (reference sequence). The CDR3 extends over 15 amino acids. The CDR3 coding sequence is TGTGCCTGGAGTCGACCCGACAGGGACAATTCCCCCCTCCACTTT. Its translation: CAWSRPDRDNSPLHF.

For this clone: One end of the junction does not line up with germline, which may come from a read error. The same CDR3 can be traced to other DNA sequences in this sample. The gene calls are TRBV19 and TRBJ2-5, with D hard to call. The germline gives CDR1 LNHDA, CDR2 SQIVND (reference sequence). The CDR3 extends over 16 amino acids. The CDR3 protein is CASSIDRLVRQETQYF. In DNA form, the CDR3 reads TGTGCCAGTAGCATAGATCGCCTAGTCCGCCAAGAGACCCAGTACTTC.

V and J are TRBV11-1 and TRBJ2-1; D is perhaps TRBD2 (5 bases). Germline CDR1 SGHAT, CDR2 FQDESV (reference sequence). Trimming stripped 4 bases from V and 5 bases from J, with 18 bases between. The CDR3 loop spans 16 amino acids. This CDR3 is CASSSPVGRVNNEQFF. DNA of the CDR3: TGTGCCAGCAGCTCCCCAGTTGGGCGGGTAAACAATGAGCAGTTCTTC.

J is TRBJ2-5 and V is TRBV5-4; TRBD2 aligns across 9 bases. Germline assignment: CDR1 SGHNT and CDR2 YYREEE (reference sequence). The V segment lost 3 bases and the J segment 4 bases; nucleotides outside the gene matches: 7. The CDR3 spans 15 residues. The CDR3 reads CASSSSTSGLETQYF. The CDR3 coding sequence is TGTGCCAGCAGCTCGAGCACTAGCGGGTTAGAGACCCAGTACTTC.

This chain uses TRBV6-5 with TRBJ2-7, with D possibly matching TRBD2 (6 bases). V was trimmed by 2 bases and J by 0 bases, leaving 11 bases between them. This CDR3 comprises 15 residues. Per the germline V gene, CDR1 is MNHEY and CDR2 is SVGAGI. CDR3 nucleotide sequence: TGTGCCAGCAGTTACGGCGGGGCAAGCTCCTACGAGCAGTACTTC. It encodes CASSYGGASSYEQYF.

The chain uses TRBV18 and TRBJ2-4; tentative D call: TRBD1 (7 bases). V lost 3 bases and J lost 6, with 15 bases in between. The germline CDR1 and CDR2 sequences are KGHSH and LQKENI. The CDR3 has 15 residues. Here the CDR3 DNA reads TGTGCCAGCTCACCTGGAGGGGGCGTAGGAAACATTCAGTACTTC. This codes for CASSPGGGVGNIQYF.

This clone was recorded only once. The chain employs TRBV9 and TRBJ2-2, with TRBD2 matching 13 bases. The CDR3 has 18 residues. With 3 bases clipped from V and 7 bases from J, the junction kept 12 bases outside the gene matches. Looked up from germline, CDR1 is SGDLS and CDR2 is YYNGEE. The CDR3 region is CASSASGTSGTLGGELFF. The CDR3 nucleotides are TGTGCCAGCAGCGCCTCTGGGACTAGCGGGACCTTGGGCGGGGAGCTGTTTTTT.

This chain uses TRBV9 with TRBJ2-1; 7 nucleotides agree with TRBD2. Germline CDR1 is SGDLS and CDR2 is YYNGEE. The V segment lost 0 bases and the J segment 6 bases; nucleotides outside the gene matches: 12. The CDR3 runs 17 residues. In nucleotides, the CDR3 is TGTGCCAGCAGCGTAGCTACGCCCGGGGGGAACCCCAATGAGCAGTTCTTC. Residues: CASSVATPGGNPNEQFF.

The V and J genes are TRBV11-2 and TRBJ2-1; 8 bases line up with TRBD2. Germline CDR1 reads SGHAT; CDR2 reads FQNNGV. After removal of 6 bases from V and 3 bases from J, the junction contained 7 bases not matched to a gene. The CDR3 is made up of 15 amino acids. The CDR3 region is CASRGLAGNYNEQFF. The CDR3 DNA sequence: TGTGCCAGCAGAGGTTTAGCGGGGAACTACAATGAGCAGTTCTTC.

This chain connects TRBV30 to TRBJ1-2; 10 bases align to TRBD1. The CDR3 sequence is 15 residues long. V shed 0 bases, J shed 4 bases, and the junction held 5 bases outside the gene matches. Germline V gene data show CDR1 as GTSNPN and CDR2 as SVGIG (reference sequence). CDR3 amino acids: CAWSVRGQGIYGYTF. The CDR3 nucleotides read TGTGCCTGGAGTGTACGGGGACAGGGGATCTATGGCTACACCTTC.